This is a list of T cell receptor beta chains from one sample in a study of beta chain features in type 1 diabetes. The assay was immunoSEQ multiplex PCR, and TCRdb's table has in-frame clones only and misses some. The sample includes roughly 230,000 clones, roughly a tenth of them seen just once. What was sequenced was naive CD4+ T cells from blood. The receptors stem from a man aged 25 to 40 with type 1 diabetes. The CDR3 runs from the conserved cysteine through the conserved F or W. The D gene is left open where the match is weak. Not all rows give a size; the values are once, few, many and, for expanded clones, a class.

TGTGCCAGCAGCCGGGGGTCCCCCAACACTGAAGCTTTCTTT	CASSRGSPNTEAFF	TRBJ1-1	.	.	TRBV6-5
TGTGCCAGCAGCCAAGATCTTGGTCCAGGATTATACTACGAGCAGTACTTC	CASSQDLGPGLYYEQYF	TRBJ2-7	.	.	TRBV14
TGTGCCAGCAGCCCGACTAGCGGATCCTACGAGCAGTACTTC	CASSPTSGSYEQYF	TRBJ2-7	TRBD2	few	TRBV6-6
TGCGCCAGCAGTCCCGTTCAGGACAGGGTTCCAGAGACCCAGTACTTC	CASSPVQDRVPETQYF	TRBJ2-5	TRBD1	.	TRBV5-1
TGCAGCGTTGAATTGGCATCGGGATCACCCCTCCACTTT	CSVELASGSPLHF	TRBJ1-6	.	few	TRBV29-1
TGTGCCAGCACCCCGGGACAGTACTCGCACGAGCAGTACTTC	CASTPGQYSHEQYF	TRBJ2-7	TRBD1	.	TRBV6-1
TGTGCCAGCAGCTTAGCATCAGGGTTGAATGAGCAGTTCTTC	CASSLASGLNEQFF	TRBJ2-1	.	few	TRBV7-2
TGTGCCAGCAGCCCAACCAGACAGGGCTACAATGAGCAGTTCTTC	CASSPTRQGYNEQFF	TRBJ2-1	TRBD1	few	TRBV7-2
TGTGCCAGCAGAGGACAGGGGGGAAAATATCAGCCCCAGCATTTT	CASRGQGGKYQPQHF	TRBJ1-5	TRBD1	.	TRBV2
TGTGCCAGCAGCCCTACAGGGACGTCTCCCTACGAGCAGTACTTC	CASSPTGTSPYEQYF	TRBJ2-7	.	.	TRBV9
TGTGCCAGCTCACCACCGGGTACACGGGTCCATGAGCAGTTCTTC	CASSPPGTRVHEQFF	TRBJ2-1	.	few	TRBV18
TGTGCCAGCAAAACAGGGGAGAGAGAGACCCAGTACTTC	CASKTGERETQYF	TRBJ2-5	TRBD1	.	TRBV18
TGTGCCAGCAGTGTTCGGGGGGACACTGAAGCTTTCTTT	CASSVRGDTEAFF	TRBJ1-1	.	.	TRBV2
TGCAGCCTACAGGAAGTAGATGGCTACACCTTC	CSLQEVDGYTF	TRBJ1-2	.	few	TRBV20-1
TGTGCCAGCAGTGAGGCAGTCCTAGGAGAGACCCAGTACTTC	CASSEAVLGETQYF	TRBJ2-5	.	few	TRBV2
TGTGCCAGCAGCCAAGTGGTGGACAGGGGTAACTATGGCTACACCTTC	CASSQVVDRGNYGYTF	TRBJ1-2	TRBD1	.	TRBV4-2
TGTGCCAGCAGCCCTGACAGGGGATCCTACGAGCAGTACTTC	CASSPDRGSYEQYF	TRBJ2-7	TRBD1	.	TRBV11-2
TGTGCCAGCCGAGAGTACCAAGAGACCCAGTACTTC	CASREYQETQYF	TRBJ2-5	.	.	TRBV6-6
TGCGCCAGCAGCCGCTGGACAGGCCCGAACACCGGGGAGCTGTTTTTT	CASSRWTGPNTGELFF	TRBJ2-2	TRBD1	.	TRBV4-1
TGTGCCAGCAGCATGGACAGGGGGAACACTGAAGCTTTCTTT	CASSMDRGNTEAFF	TRBJ1-1	TRBD1	.	TRBV7-9
TGTGCCAGCAGCTCCCAGCGGGGGGTCACAGATACGCAGTATTTT	CASSSQRGVTDTQYF	TRBJ2-3	TRBD2	.	TRBV7-9
TGTGCCAGCACCCCCAACGCTGGGCAGGGGGCGTACGAGCAGTACTTC	CASTPNAGQGAYEQYF	TRBJ2-7	TRBD1	.	TRBV9
TGTGCCAGCAGGCTTAGCGGGGCCCAAGAGACCCAGTACTTC	CASRLSGAQETQYF	TRBJ2-5	TRBD2	.	TRBV28
TGCAGCGTTGAGACAGGGGTCACAGATACGCAGTATTTT	CSVETGVTDTQYF	TRBJ2-3	TRBD1	few	TRBV29-1
TGTGCCAGCAGCTTAAGAAGGACACATCGCACAGATACGCAGTATTTT	CASSLRRTHRTDTQYF	TRBJ2-3	.	few	TRBV7-8
TGTGCCAGCAGTGTCAGCCCTAGCGGGCAAGAGACCCAGTACTTC	CASSVSPSGQETQYF	TRBJ2-5	TRBD2	.	TRBV2
TGTGCCAGCAGCGTAGCGTCCGGAGGTACAGATACGCAGTATTTT	CASSVASGGTDTQYF	TRBJ2-3	.	few	TRBV9
TGTGCTAGCAGCTTATTGCCGAGGAATGAGCAGTTCTTC	CASSLLPRNEQFF	TRBJ2-1	.	.	TRBV7-7
TGTGCCGGGGGGGCTTCGAACACCGGGGAGCTGTTTTTT	CAGGASNTGELFF	TRBJ2-2	.	few	TRBV28
TGTGCCAGCGGTCGCGGGGGGGGCATTCAGCCCCAGCATTTT	CASGRGGGIQPQHF	TRBJ1-5	.	.	TRBV21-1
TGTGCCAGCAGTGCCCCGGGACAGGGTAGTTACACCGGGGAGCTGTTTTTT	CASSAPGQGSYTGELFF	TRBJ2-2	TRBD1	.	TRBV2
TGTGCCAGCACCATTGGACAGGGGTTCTACGAGCAGTACTTC	CASTIGQGFYEQYF	TRBJ2-7	TRBD1	few	TRBV25-1
TGCGCCAGCAGGCCCCTCCAGGGTCCCTACGACGAGCAGTACTTC	CASRPLQGPYDEQYF	TRBJ2-7	.	.	TRBV5-1
TGTGCCAGCTCACCACCCACTAGCGGGGGGACTAGGGAGCAGTTCTTC	CASSPPTSGGTREQFF	TRBJ2-1	TRBD2	.	TRBV18
TGCGCCAGCAGCTTGACCGGGACTGACTATGGCTACACCTTC	CASSLTGTDYGYTF	TRBJ1-2	.	few	TRBV5-1
TGTGCCAGCAGGAGTCACCTAGCGGGGCACAATGAGCAGTTCTTC	CASRSHLAGHNEQFF	TRBJ2-1	TRBD2	.	TRBV6-5
TGCAGTGCTAGAGATTCGGAGAAGCAGTTCTTC	CSARDSEKQFF	TRBJ2-1	.	.	TRBV20-1
TGTGCCAGCAGCACGGGTGGGACAGGGGGTATCTATGGCTACACCTTC	CASSTGGTGGIYGYTF	TRBJ1-2	TRBD1	.	TRBV5-4
TGTGCCAGTAGAGGGACAGGGGGCTACGAGCAGTACTTC	CASRGTGGYEQYF	TRBJ2-7	TRBD1	few	TRBV19
TGTGCCAGCAGTATACAGAGCGGGCCCACAGATACGCAGTATTTT	CASSIQSGPTDTQYF	TRBJ2-3	.	few	TRBV6-6
TGTGCCAGCAGTGAGGAGGAGAACTATGGCTACACCTTC	CASSEEENYGYTF	TRBJ1-2	.	few	TRBV25-1
TGTGCCAGCACCCGGGGGGGGGCATCGGAAGAGACCCAGTACTTC	CASTRGGASEETQYF	TRBJ2-5	TRBD2	once	TRBV5-4
TGCGCCAGCAGCCGCGGAACTAGCGGATCCTACGAGCAGTACTTC	CASSRGTSGSYEQYF	TRBJ2-7	TRBD2	few	TRBV4-3
TGCGCCAGCAGCACCTCGACGGAGGGATACAATGAGCAGTTCTTC	CASSTSTEGYNEQFF	TRBJ2-1	.	.	TRBV5-1
TGTGCCAGCAGTGCCAACAGGGGAGGCAATCAGCCCCAGCATTTT	CASSANRGGNQPQHF	TRBJ1-5	TRBD1	few	TRBV6-1
TGTGCCAGCAGTACCCGGACAGGGAGGGAGACCCAGTACTTC	CASSTRTGRETQYF	TRBJ2-5	TRBD1	.	TRBV6-6
TGTGCCAGCTCACCGGGCACATCACGAGAGACCCAGTACTTC	CASSPGTSRETQYF	TRBJ2-5	.	.	TRBV18
TGCGCCAGCAGCCTGGGACGTGCGGCTTCCACAGATACGCAGTATTTT	CASSLGRAASTDTQYF	TRBJ2-3	.	.	TRBV5-1
TGTGCCAGCAGCCGGACAGGCGACCGTGATCAGCCCCAGCATTTT	CASSRTGDRDQPQHF	TRBJ1-5	TRBD1	.	TRBV4-2
TGCGCCAGCAGCCAAGAATCGGGAGAAGGGCCCCAGCATTTT	CASSQESGEGPQHF	TRBJ1-5	.	.	TRBV4-3
TGCAGCGCCCTAGGGGGGGGCAGAACCGGGGAGCTGTTTTTT	CSALGGGRTGELFF	TRBJ2-2	.	.	TRBV29-1
TGCGCCAGCAGCTCCCCTAGGGGGTGGACCGGGGAGCTGTTTTTT	CASSSPRGWTGELFF	TRBJ2-2	.	few	TRBV4-1
TGTGCCAGCAAGAAGACTCGTCAAGAGACCCAGTACTTC	CASKKTRQETQYF	TRBJ2-5	.	few	TRBV7-9
TGTGCCAGCTCACCACATCAGGGCCCCACAGATACGCAGTATTTT	CASSPHQGPTDTQYF	TRBJ2-3	.	few	TRBV18
TGCAGCGCGGGACAGGACTACACCTTC	CSAGQDYTF	TRBJ1-2	TRBD1	few	TRBV29-1